This entry concerns a single T cell receptor beta chain. Sequenced by immunoSEQ multiplex PCR; TCRdb stores in-frame clones only, minus some. The sample lists 56,000 or so clones, about 85% occurring once. Trimming took 0 bases from V and 4 from J; bases not matched to a gene: 8. This CDR3 is built from 19 residues. CDR1 LGHNA and CDR2 YSLEER come from the germline V gene. This record comes from a study of T cell changes during pregnancy in multiple sclerosis. The sequences come from CD4+ T cells from peripheral blood mononuclear cells, collected in the third trimester of pregnancy. V and J are TRBV4-3 and TRBJ2-3; TRBD2 agrees at 15 bases. The TCR was taken from a female donor with multiple sclerosis, enrolled in a pregnancy study. This CDR3 is CASSQDRLGLAGGSDTQYF. The CDR3 DNA reads as TGCGCCAGCAGCCAAGATAGATTGGGACTAGCGGGGGGATCAGATACGCAGTATTTT.